This section outlines one TCR beta chain sequence together with its context. At least ten counts were recorded for this clonotype. Its antigen remains unidentified. Base qualities are missing; no much larger clone stands one base away. The source of the sample is a study of blood T cells in healthy people across ages (dated by TCRdb to the mid-2010s). For context, the study as a whole: Template switching captured roughly one uniquely barcoded TCR beta cDNA molecule per two T cells in model experiments. Using deep sequencing normalized with unique cDNA molecular identifiers, the study measured how TCR beta repertoire diversity changes with age. To avoid experimental bias, donors of different ages were spread randomly across the sequencing lanes. Donors were grouped into four age groups: young (average 16 years), middle-aged (about 40), aged (roughly 67) and long-lived (about 82). The study analyzed two additional independent replicas of 1 million unique cDNA reads from the same blood draw for two donors, one aged 18 to 29 and one aged 80 or older. Broad study findings and their caveats: Conclusive comparison of naive and antigen-experienced compartments was prevented by the profiling of bulk unsorted PBMCs. Because the CMV infection status of the donors was unknown, age-related changes in expanded clonotypes may potentially have been confounded. Observed TCR beta diversity per million T cells fell roughly linearly with age, and a significant reduction was already apparent by age around 39. Estimates of total diversity from one million sequenced T cells were regarded as lower bounds and underestimates. Observed TCR beta diversity correlated strongly with the percentage of naive T cells measured by flow cytometry. Compared with the aged group, more naive CD4+ T cells, fewer expanded clones and increased TCR diversity were shown by the long-lived group, suggesting age selection.

The library was produced with 5' RACE. Instrument used: Illumina HiSeq 2500. A second roughly 6 to 11 cycle PCR used a sample-barcoded 5' primer and a J-beta primer mix. Each TCR beta cDNA molecule received a unique molecular identifier from a template-switch 5' adaptor carrying 12 random nucleotides. Each sample yielded at least 3 million CDR3-containing paired-end reads. First-strand cDNA synthesis was performed from all RNA using the Mint cDNA synthesis kit, with priming by a TRBC-specific oligonucleotide. After uracil-DNA glycosylase treatment, a first 18-cycle PCR used universal primers M1SS and BC2_uni_R on all cDNA. In the original analysis: Each sample was normalized by randomly selecting 1 million high-quality reads, each carrying a distinct molecular identifier. Reads sharing molecular identifiers were discarded rather than binned into consensus sequences. MiTCR, run with a Q25 quality threshold and the strictest error-elimination algorithm, handled CDR3 identification, clonotype clustering and error correction. A nonparametric unseen species model with Euler transformation was used to estimate a lower bound on total TCR beta diversity. In-frame beta chains were kept once TCRdb had trimmed the public reads at Q25 with fastp and called clones with MiXCR. Entries are consolidated by CDR3 protein sequence, retaining the most common genes and DNA. Here the V and J calls rest on TCRdb's processing, not on the authors' analysis. The sample table records roughly 1.7 million distinct CDR3 sequences; 30% to 40% of these occur just once. The top ten clonotypes cover over 9% of the sample.

The roughly 39 donors, aged about 6 to 95 years, were systemically healthy Caucasian individuals from Russia. Each donor gave ten milliliters of peripheral blood, drawn into EDTA-treated Vacutainer tubes. Ficoll-Paque density-gradient centrifugation was used to isolate PBMCs, with at least 7 million per sample. Trizol reagent was used to extract total RNA from PBMCs, with at least 6 micrograms per sample. The percentages of naive CD45RAhigh/CD27high T cells were determined by flow cytometry on a PBMC aliquot from every donor. The CDR3 starts with the cysteine, ends with the phenylalanine, and has 19 residues. Only the CDR3 DNA is retained, 57 bases long and in frame from the first base. CDR1 and CDR2 (MDHEN, SYDVKM) derive from the germline V gene. V drops 3 bases and J drops 8 bases, leaving 29 bases in between.

The chain is encoded by TRBV28 joined to TRBJ2-1; a weak D assignment points to TRBD2 (6 bases agree). The sequence came from a woman in her 30s in good health. Sequencing was carried out using blood. Here the CDR3 is given as CASSFSVGGTGERNDEQFF. The bases read TGTGCCAGCAGTTTTAGTGTCGGAGGGACCGGGGAGCGGAATGATGAGCAGTTCTTC.